This T cell receptor beta chain was recorded in a study of T-cell memory formation after mild COVID-19. TCRdb re-analysed the 5' RACE reads in MiXCR, keeping a single row per CDR3 protein. This table holds about 430,000 distinct CDR3 sequences, approximately 24% found once. This receptor was identified in an adult woman who had mild COVID-19 (a few samples of this study predate the infection). Cell type and time point are not known. The specimen sequenced was PBMCs or a T cell subset sorted from them (not recorded which).

CDR3 in amino acids: CASLHRSRSNYGYTF. In DNA, the CDR3 is TGTGCCAGCTTACACAGGAGCCGATCTAACTATGGCTACACCTTC. This chain connects TRBV28 to TRBJ1-2; maybe TRBD1 (5 bases). V dropped 8 bases and J dropped 0 bases, with 16 bases sitting between them. The CDR3 is 15 amino acids. Germline-derived CDR1 and CDR2 are MDHEN and SYDVKM.